The 5 T cell receptor beta chains below all came from one sample that was sequenced in a study of T-cell reconstitution after alpha-beta-depleted transplantation in children. Unique molecular identifiers were incorporated when the TCRbeta library was constructed. TCRdb re-called the PCR reads through MiXCR, storing one row per CDR3 protein. The repertoire holds about 300,000 distinct CDR3 sequences, 10% seen once, with less than 9% in the top ten. The starting material was PBMCs, obtained before TCRalphabeta/CD19-depleted stem cell transplant. These receptors were collected from a boy in the first two years of life with acute myeloid leukemia, due to receive a stem cell transplant.

This clonotype was detected ten times or more. This chain uses TRBV9 with TRBJ2-7; TRBD2 matches at 7 bases. V was clipped by 0 bases and J by 3 bases; unmatched bases: 12. The germline V gene has CDR1 SGDLS and CDR2 YYNGEE. The CDR3 extends over 17 amino acids. CDR3 amino acids: CASSVGGGGPKGYEQYF. DNA of the CDR3: TGTGCCAGCAGCGTAGGGGGGGGTGGACCCAAGGGCTACGAGCAGTACTTC.

The chain carries TRBV12-3 or TRBV12-4 and TRBJ1-4; tentative D call: TRBD1 (5 bases). This CDR3 has 13 residues. V was cut by 6 bases and J by 12 bases, with 17 bases left in between. In DNA form, the CDR3 reads TGTGCCAGCAGCCCCCTTGGGGGGGAGGAACTGTTTTTT. This gives the protein CASSPLGGEELFF.

This clonotype showed up many times. CDR3 loop: CASSSDSPGTSGWSTYNEQFF. The CDR3 region has the DNA TGTGCCAGCAGCTCCGATAGTCCCGGGACTAGCGGGTGGTCAACCTACAATGAGCAGTTCTTC. The genes are TRBV7-2 and TRBJ2-1, with 12 bases identical to TRBD2. J lost 2 bases, V lost 4 bases, and 18 bases had no gene match. CDR1 and CDR2 from the germline V gene are SGHTA and FQGNSA. CDR3 length equals 21 residues. Variable domain in full (rest from reference TRBV7-2 and TRBJ2-1): GAGVSQSPSNKVTEKGKDVELRCDPISGHTALYWYRQSLGQGLEFLIYFQGNSAPDKSGLPSDRFSAERTGGSVSTLTIQRTQQEDSAVYLCASSSDSPGTSGWSTYNEQFFGPGTRLTVL.

This clonotype was picked up a small number of times. The CDR3 nucleotides are TGTGCCCGATCCGTCTGTCAGGAAGGGTATGGCTACACCTTC. Encoded protein: CARSVCQEGYGYTF. This rearrangement joins TRBV19 to TRBJ1-2; D unresolved. V was trimmed by 11 bases and J by 5 bases, leaving 21 bases between them. This CDR3 contains 14 residues. Germline V lookup: CDR1 LNHDA, CDR2 SQIVND (reference sequence).

In its sample, this clonotype was seen many times. V usage is TRBV5-1 and J usage is TRBJ2-7; TRBD1 matches at 8 bases. The V gene's germline CDR1 is SGHRS and CDR2 YFSETQ. The trim removed 5 bases at V and 4 bases at J, leaving 8 bases unmatched. The CDR3 is 14 amino acids. The CDR3 DNA reads as TGCGCCAGCAGACCGGGACAGGAAACATACGAGCAGTACTTC. This translates into CASRPGQETYEQYF.